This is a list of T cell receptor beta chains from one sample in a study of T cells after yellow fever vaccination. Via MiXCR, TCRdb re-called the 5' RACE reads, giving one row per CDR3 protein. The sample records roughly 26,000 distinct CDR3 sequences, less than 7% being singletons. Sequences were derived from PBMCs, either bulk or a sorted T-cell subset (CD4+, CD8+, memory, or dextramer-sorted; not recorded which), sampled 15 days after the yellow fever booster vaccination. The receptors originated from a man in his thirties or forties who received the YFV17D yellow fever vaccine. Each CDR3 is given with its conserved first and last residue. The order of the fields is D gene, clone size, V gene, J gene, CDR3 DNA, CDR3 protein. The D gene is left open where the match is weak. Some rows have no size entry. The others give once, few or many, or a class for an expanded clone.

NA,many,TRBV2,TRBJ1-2,TGTGCCAGCTTCCCTGACAGAGGGGGTGGCTACACCTTC,CASFPDRGGGYTF
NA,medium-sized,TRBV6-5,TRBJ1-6,TGTGCCAGCAGTTACTTATTACAAGGCGAGCCACCCCTCCACTTT,CASSYLLQGEPPLHF
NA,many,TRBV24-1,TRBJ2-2,TGTGCCACCAGTGATCGGGGAGTGAACACCGGGGAGCTGTTTTTT,CATSDRGVNTGELFF
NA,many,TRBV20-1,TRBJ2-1,TGCAGTGCTAGAGAGGCGCGCGGGTACAATGAGCAGTTCTTC,CSAREARGYNEQFF
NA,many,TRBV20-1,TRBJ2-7,TGCAGTGGGACAGACTCCTACGAGCAGTACTTC,CSGTDSYEQYF
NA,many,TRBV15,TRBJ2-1,TGTGCCACCAGCACCCGACAGGCTGGTGAGCAGTTCTTC,CATSTRQAGEQFF
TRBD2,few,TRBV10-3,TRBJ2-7,TGTGCCATCAGTGAGTCTCTAGCGGGAAATAACGAGCAGTACTTC,CAISESLAGNNEQYF
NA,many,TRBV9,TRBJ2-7,TGTGCCAGCAGCTCCGGCTCCGTCGGCAGCTACGAGCAGTACTTC,CASSSGSVGSYEQYF
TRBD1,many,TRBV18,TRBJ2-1,TGTGCCAGCTCACATGGGACAGGGGAACGCAATGAGCAGTTCTTC,CASSHGTGERNEQFF
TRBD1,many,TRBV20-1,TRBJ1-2,TGCAGTGCTAATACAGGGGGCTCGAGCTATGGCTACACCTTC,CSANTGGSSYGYTF
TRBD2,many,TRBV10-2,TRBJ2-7,TGCGCCAGTACCGAGCGGGAGGGCCTCCTCGAGCAGTACTTC,CASTEREGLLEQYF
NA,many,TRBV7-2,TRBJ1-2,TGTGCCAGCAGTCCGGGGCAGGACCTGTTAATACACACCTTC,CASSPGQDLLIHTF
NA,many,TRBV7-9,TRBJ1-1,TGTGCCAGCAGCTTAGGGGGAAGGAACACTGAAGCTTTCTTT,CASSLGGRNTEAFF
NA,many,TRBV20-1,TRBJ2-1,TGCAGCTGCGGGGAGGGGGCGCGAAATGAGCAGTTCTTC,CSCGEGARNEQFF
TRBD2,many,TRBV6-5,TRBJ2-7,TGTGCCTGCGGGGGAGGACTAGGGACCTACGAGCAGTACTTC,CACGGGLGTYEQYF
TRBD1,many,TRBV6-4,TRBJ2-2,TGTGCCAGCAGTGACACGGACAGGGTGAACACCGGGGAGCTGTTTTTT,CASSDTDRVNTGELFF
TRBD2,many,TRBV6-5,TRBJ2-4,TGTGCCAGCAGTTACAATATAGCGGGGGCCAAAAACATTCAGTACTTC,CASSYNIAGAKNIQYF
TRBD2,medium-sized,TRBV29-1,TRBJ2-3,TGCAGCGACACCGGACTAGAGCGAGATACGCAGTATTTT,CSDTGLERDTQYF
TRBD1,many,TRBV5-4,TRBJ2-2,TGTGCCAGCAGCATCGACAGGGTCCACACCGGGGAGCTGTTTTTT,CASSIDRVHTGELFF
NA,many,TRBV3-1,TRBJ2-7,TGTGCCAGCAGCCAAGATGCCATCTCCTACGAGCAGTACTTC,CASSQDAISYEQYF
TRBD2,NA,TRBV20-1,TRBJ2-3,TGCAGTGCTAGTCCATCTGCGGGAGGGATTGGTACGCAGTATTTT,CSASPSAGGIGTQYF
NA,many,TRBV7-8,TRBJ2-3,TGTGCCAGCAGCCCAGGCGGAGGGAGAAATACGCAGTATTTT,CASSPGGGRNTQYF
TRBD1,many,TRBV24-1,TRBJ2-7,TGTGCCACCAGCGCGACAGGGATCGAGCAGTACTTC,CATSATGIEQYF
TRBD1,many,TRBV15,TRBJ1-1,TGTGCCACCAGCAGAAGACAGGGGATGAACACTGAAGCTTTCTTT,CATSRRQGMNTEAFF
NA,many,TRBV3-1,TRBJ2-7,TGTGCCAGCAGCCTTCGGACTAGGGACAAGGGGGACGAGCAGTACTTC,CASSLRTRDKGDEQYF
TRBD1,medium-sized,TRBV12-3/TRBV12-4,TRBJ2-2,TGTGCCTCCCGACAGGGAGCCGGGGAGCTGTTTTTT,CASRQGAGELFF